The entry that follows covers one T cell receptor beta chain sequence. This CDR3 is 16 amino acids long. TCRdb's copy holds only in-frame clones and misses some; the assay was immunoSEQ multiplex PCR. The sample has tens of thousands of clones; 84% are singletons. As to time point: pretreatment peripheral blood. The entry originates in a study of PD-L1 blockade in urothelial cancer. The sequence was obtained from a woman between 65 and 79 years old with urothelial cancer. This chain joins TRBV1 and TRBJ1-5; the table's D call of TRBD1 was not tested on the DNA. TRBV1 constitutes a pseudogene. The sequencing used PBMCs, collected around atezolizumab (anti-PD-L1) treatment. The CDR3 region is CTSSLRTGRDNQPQHF. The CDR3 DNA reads TGCACCAGCAGCTTACGGACAGGGAGGGACAATCAGCCCCAGCATTTT.